This T cell receptor (beta chain) was identified during a study of cytomegalovirus exposure and HLA in healthy donors. Study-wide findings and caveats: Most CMV-associated TCR beta chains were later found to appear HLA-restricted.

The CDR3 length is 14 residues. With 4 bases clipped from V and 2 bases from J, the junction kept 5 bases outside the gene matches. CDR1 is MNHEY and CDR2 is SMNVEV in the germline V gene (reference sequence). Amplification used 60 Vbeta primers and 13 Jbeta primers. Clones were read by immunoSEQ multiplex PCR, and TCRdb kept only the in-frame ones, dropping some. The profile shows 130,000 or so clones, over 8.5% of them singletons. In this sample, this clone turned up a few times. What it binds is unknown. The V call is TRBV27, the J call TRBJ2-7, with TRBD1 matching over 7 bases. Sequencing was performed on PBMCs. This TCR was recovered from a woman aged 35 to 49 in good health and CMV-seropositive. In DNA, the CDR3 is TGTGCCAGCAGTTCCAGGGACAGTCCCTACGAGCAGTACTTC. It is translated as CASSSRDSPYEQYF.